This entry concerns a single T cell receptor beta chain. The antigen is unknown. This specimen comes from a study of cytomegalovirus exposure and HLA in healthy donors. Points from the study as a whole: Specificity of a few CMV-associated chains for CMV antigens was verified in vitro. Across all donors, roughly uniform sequencing depth was an assumption of the presence/absence analyses. Indistinguishable V segments, including TRBV6-2 and TRBV6-3, were excluded. The authors reported that TCR beta sequences could predict HLA-A and HLA-B alleles. These predictions were accurate for most subjects in the first cohort.

V lost 6 bases and J lost 4; bases outside the gene matches: 5. Germline loops: CDR1 SGHVS, CDR2 FQNEAQ. CDR3 size: 14 residues. PCR amplification relied on 60 Vbeta primers (plus 13 Jbeta primers). Produced via immunoSEQ multiplex PCR; TCRdb's table is partial and in-frame only. The sample lists 100,000 to 150,000 clones, around three quarters occurring once. Sequenced input: PBMCs. The receptor's source is a male donor in good health and CMV-seropositive. The V call is TRBV7-8, the J call TRBJ1-3; 8 bases match TRBD1. The CDR3: CASSSTGGGNTIYF. CDR3 sequence (DNA): TGTGCCAGCAGTTCTACAGGGGGAGGAAACACCATATATTTT.